A single sample is the source of the 18 T cell receptor beta chains below, sequenced in a study of regulatory T cells in long-lasting Graves disease. The time point denotes: newly diagnosed GD, antithyroid drugs for less than 3 months. RNA isolated from PBMCs was used to make the TCR library. With iRepertoire HTBI primers and Arm-PCR of CDR3 regions, TCR beta libraries were built. TCRdb passed the multiplex PCR reads through MiXCR, listing each CDR3 protein once. The sample holds roughly 500,000 distinct CDR3 sequences, about 13% seen once. This sample also belongs to another study, concerning T cells in Graves' hyperthyroidism and ophthalmopathy.

Material: peripheral blood mononuclear cells (PBMCs), obtained at new diagnosis, from a patient treated with antithyroid drugs. The source of these receptors is a man aged 25-45 years with Graves disease.

The rearrangement links TRBV2 to TRBJ2-7; D is unresolved. Between the trimmed V and J ends, which lost 1 base and 4 bases, there was a span of 14 bases. The CDR3 length is 15 residues. The germline V gene has CDR1 SNHLY and CDR2 FYNNEI. For the CDR3, the DNA is TGTGCCAGCAGTGAAGGAATAGCTTCGGGTTACGAGCAGTACTTC. Protein product: CASSEGIASGYEQYF.

As to this clonotype: Just one base apart from a much larger clone, this may be a read error. V gene TRBV7-2 combines with J gene TRBJ2-1; D call uncertain. Germline lookup yields CDR1 SGHTA and CDR2 FQGNSA. CDR3 length: 15 residues. Trimming removed 5 bases at V and 9 bases at J, with 20 bases between. The CDR3: CASSPSAAIGFEQFF. CDR3 bases: TGTGCCAGCAGCCCCTCGGCCGCTATAGGTTTTGAGCAGTTCTTC.

For this clonotype: A read error may explain this, as a much larger clone is one base away. The chain joins TRBV7-2 to TRBJ2-7; TRBD2 aligns across 10 bases. J lost 5 bases, V lost 1 base, and 5 bases had no gene match. The CDR3 runs 15 residues. Germline loops: CDR1 SGHTA, CDR2 FQGNSA. The CDR3 region is CASSLVRTSGHEQYF. The DNA for the CDR3 is TGTGCCAGCAGCTTAGTGAGGACTAGCGGACACGAGCAGTACTTC.

This clonotype was detected many times. CDR3 nucleotides: TGTGCCAGCAGCTTAGAGAACGCCTACGAGCAGTACTTC. It is translated as CASSLENAYEQYF. The chain is built from TRBV7-9 and TRBJ2-7; D is undetermined. Trimming stripped 1 base from V and 2 bases from J, with 6 bases between. CDR1 SEHNR and CDR2 FQNEAQ come from the germline V gene (reference sequence). This CDR3 has 13 residues.

This clonotype appeared many times. The chain couples TRBV5-4 to TRBJ2-1; D call uncertain. This CDR3 region has 12 residues. V lost 4 bases to trimming and J lost 8 bases, with 10 bases between them. The germline gives CDR1 SGHNT, CDR2 YYREEE (reference sequence). The CDR3 nucleotides are TGTGCCAGCAGCCATGATGCCTATGAGCAGTTCTTC. Its translation: CASSHDAYEQFF.

This clonotype was seen a handful of times. The rearrangement joins TRBV4-2 to TRBJ2-1, with D possibly TRBD1 on 5 matching bases. There are 16 residues in the CDR3. Trimming left V 2 bases short and J 2 bases short, with 13 bases between. Germline V CDR1 and CDR2: LGHNA, YNFKEQ. This CDR3 reads CASSQSGPGTYNEQFF. DNA for the CDR3: TGTGCCAGCAGCCAATCAGGGCCCGGCACCTACAATGAGCAGTTCTTC.

This clonotype was observed many times. The rearrangement links TRBV15 to TRBJ2-1, with D perhaps given as TRBD1 or TRBD2 (5 bases each). The CDR3 has 14 residues. Germline values: CDR1 LNHNV, CDR2 YYDKDF (reference sequence). The germline V and J ends were trimmed by 3 bases and 6 bases, with 12 bases remaining between them. As DNA, the CDR3 is TGTGCCACCAGCAGGGCCGGGGCGGGCAATGAGCAGTTCTTC. As protein: CATSRAGAGNEQFF.

This clonotype was counted ten times or more. V is TRBV28 and J is TRBJ1-5; D gene unclear. The V and J ends lost 1 base and 0 bases respectively, with 10 bases between them. Germline assignment: CDR1 MDHEN and CDR2 SYDVKM. This CDR3 has 16 residues. The CDR3 nucleotides are TGTGCCAGCAGTTTATACGGGGAATATAGCAATCAGCCCCAGCATTTT. It yields the protein CASSLYGEYSNQPQHF.

This clonotype was picked up a small number of times. The chain couples TRBV14 to TRBJ2-3; D may be TRBD1 (6 bases). This CDR3 spans 15 amino acids. The V and J ends lost 0 bases and 3 bases respectively, with 10 bases between them. CDR1 is SGHDN and CDR2 is FVKESK in the germline V gene. This CDR3 reads CASSQDLTGTDTQYF. Written as DNA, the CDR3 is TGTGCCAGCAGCCAAGACCTTACAGGGACAGATACGCAGTATTTT.

This clonotype was detected ten times or more. V is TRBV20-1 and J is TRBJ1-2, with D hard to call. The germline V and J ends were trimmed by 3 bases and 5 bases, with 10 bases remaining between them. The CDR3 sequence is 12 residues long. CDR1 and CDR2 (germline): DFQATT, SNEGSKA (reference sequence). CDR3 DNA sequence: TGCAGTGCTAGGGACGAAGGATATGGCTACACCTTC. Residues: CSARDEGYGYTF.

The chain links TRBV20-1 to TRBJ1-5; D not resolved. The CDR3 runs 16 residues. V was shortened by 0 bases and J by 1 base, with 13 bases between the two germline ends. The germline CDR1 and CDR2 sequences are DFQATT and SNEGSKA (reference sequence). DNA for the CDR3: TGCAGTGCTAGAGATGGGTCTTGGCGGAGCAATCAGCCCCAGCATTTT. It translates to CSARDGSWRSNQPQHF.

This clonotype was found many times. CDR3 sequence: CASSLAGVDEQFF. In DNA, the CDR3 is TGTGCCAGCAGCTTAGCAGGAGTCGATGAGCAGTTCTTC. The chain joins TRBV7-9 to TRBJ2-1, with D unclear. The CDR3 spans 13 residues. From germline, CDR1 is SEHNR and CDR2 FQNEAQ (reference sequence). Trimming shortened V by 0 bases and J by 8 bases, and 8 bases separated the two germline ends.

The chain combines TRBV5-1 with TRBJ2-1, with 10 bases identical to TRBD2. Germline CDR1 and CDR2: SGHRS and YFSETQ. The CDR3 covers 15 residues. Trimming removed 6 bases from V and 6 bases from J; junction bases left unmatched: 9. The CDR3 is CASTLLAGVLNEQFF. The CDR3 region has the DNA TGCGCCAGCACGCTGCTAGCGGGAGTTCTCAATGAGCAGTTCTTC.

This clonotype was found many times. The V and J genes are TRBV12-3 or TRBV12-4 and TRBJ2-1; D not resolved. This CDR3 has 10 residues. V was pared by 8 bases and J by 4 bases, with 3 bases between. The CDR3 region is CASGYNEQFF. The CDR3 region has the DNA TGTGCCAGCGGGTACAATGAGCAGTTCTTC.

The table lists this clonotype with many counts. The chain uses TRBV19 and TRBJ2-7; TRBD2 is a possible D gene (6 bases). This CDR3 contains 14 residues. V lost 3 bases and J 2 bases, leaving 11 bases between the germline ends. Germline V lookup: CDR1 LNHDA, CDR2 SQIVND (reference sequence). As DNA, the CDR3 is TGTGCCAGTAGTATCGGGGGAGTCGCCTACGAGCAGTACTTC. This sequence encodes CASSIGGVAYEQYF.

This clonotype was seen repeatedly, ten times or more. This rearrangement joins TRBV2 to TRBJ1-6; TRBD1 agrees at 10 bases. The CDR3 loop spans 15 amino acids. The V segment lost 8 bases and the J segment 7 bases; nucleotides outside the gene matches: 8. CDR1 and CDR2 from the germline V gene are SNHLY and FYNNEI. As DNA, the CDR3 is TGTGCCAGCTCGGGACAGGGGAGTGGAAATTCACCCCTCCACTTT. Residues: CASSGQGSGNSPLHF.

With regard to this clonotype: Only one base separates this from a far larger clonotype, so it likely reflects a read error. This chain joins TRBV2 and TRBJ2-3; D gene unclear. Germline V gives CDR1 SNHLY, CDR2 FYNNEI. The CDR3 totals 16 residues. CDR3 loop: CTSSIQSATSTDTQYF. The CDR3 nucleotides read TGTACCAGCAGTATTCAATCCGCCACTAGCACAGATACGCAGTATTTT.

This clonotype was seen ten or more times. V and J are TRBV2 and TRBJ1-1; D remains unclear. This CDR3 is 13 amino acids long. The germline V gene has CDR1 SNHLY and CDR2 FYNNEI. Between the trimmed V and J ends, which lost 10 bases and 5 bases, there was a span of 17 bases. The CDR3: CATSQEGGTEAFF. CDR3 coding DNA: TGTGCCACCTCCCAGGAGGGAGGAACTGAAGCTTTCTTT.